Each of the 22 T cell receptor beta chains below was sequenced from the same sample in a study of T cell changes during pregnancy in multiple sclerosis. Repertoires were generated with immunoSEQ multiplex PCR, while TCRdb's copy carries only in-frame clones and drops some. The repertoire includes 70,000 to 80,000 clones, roughly 90% of them detected once, and approximately 4% sits in the top ten. The material sequenced was peripheral blood, taken after pregnancy. These receptors all stem from a female donor in good health, enrolled as a control in a pregnancy study.

This clone has just a few counts. The CDR3 region is CASSPRDRGEDTQYF. DNA for the CDR3: TGTGCCAGCAGCCCCCGGGACAGGGGGGAAGATACGCAGTATTTT. The chain carries TRBV5-4 and TRBJ2-3, with 11 nucleotides matching TRBD1. Germline V gene lookup returns CDR1 SGHNT and CDR2 YYREEE (reference sequence). The CDR3 extends over 15 amino acids. V lost 4 bases, J lost 5 bases, and 6 bases stayed unmatched.

V and J are TRBV15 and TRBJ2-2; 9 bases agree with TRBD2. CDR1 is LNHNV and CDR2 is YYDKDF in the germline V gene (reference sequence). Trimming cost V 3 bases and J 1 base; bases outside gene matches: 12. The CDR3 is 19 residues long. DNA for the CDR3: TGTGCCACCAGCAGGGTTGCGGGGGGGCCGGGTTTGAACACCGGGGAGCTGTTTTTT. It translates to CATSRVAGGPGLNTGELFF.

The genes are TRBV7-8 and TRBJ2-7; D gene uncertain. Germline V gene sequence: CDR1 SGHVS, CDR2 FQNEAQ. V was shortened by 5 bases and J by 7 bases, with 15 bases between the two germline ends. This CDR3 spans 13 amino acids. In nucleotides, the CDR3 is TGTGCCAGCAGCCCCCTGTCCTCCGTTGAGCAGTACTTC. Translated: CASSPLSSVEQYF.

The rearrangement uses TRBV18 and TRBJ1-4, with a weak D call TRBD1 (6 bases). The length of the CDR3 is 16 residues. Looked up from germline, CDR1 is KGHSH and CDR2 is LQKENI. The V and J ends lost 5 bases and 0 bases respectively, with 13 bases between them. The CDR3 nucleotides read TGTGCCAGCTCATCCGGGACACCCGCAACTAATGAAAAACTGTTTTTT. Translating gives CASSSGTPATNEKLFF.

V usage is TRBV7-2 and J usage is TRBJ1-3; D is undetermined. Trimming took off 5 bases at V and 1 base at J, with 12 bases between the two ends. Germline assignment: CDR1 SGHTA and CDR2 FQGNSA. This CDR3 is built from 15 residues. Written as DNA, the CDR3 is TGTGCCAGCAGCCCAGAACCGTATTCTGGAAACACCATATATTTT. Translating gives CASSPEPYSGNTIYF.

V usage is TRBV19 and J usage is TRBJ2-5, with a tentative D call TRBD2 (6 bases). The V and J ends lost 5 bases and 2 bases respectively, with 12 bases between them. The germline CDR1 and CDR2 sequences are LNHDA and SQIVND (reference sequence). The CDR3 length is 14 residues. CDR3 region: CASSGGTLQETQYF. CDR3 sequence (DNA): TGTGCCAGTAGTGGGGGGACTTTGCAAGAGACCCAGTACTTC. The entire variable domain, with the rest obtained from reference TRBV19 and TRBJ2-5, is as follows: DGGITQSPKYLFRKEGQNVTLSCEQNLNHDAMYWYRQDPGQGLRLIYYSQIVNDFQKGDIAEGYSVSREKKESFPLTVTSAQKNPTAFYLCASSGGTLQETQYFGPGTRLLVL.

The V call is TRBV2, the J call TRBJ2-7; 8 bases agree with TRBD1. The CDR3 covers 14 residues. Germline V gives CDR1 SNHLY, CDR2 FYNNEI. V lost 6 bases, J lost 7 bases, and 11 bases stayed unmatched. Written as DNA, the CDR3 is TGTGCCAGCAGGGGGCGGACAGGGACTGGGGAGCAGTACTTC. Protein product: CASRGRTGTGEQYF.

V and J are TRBV11-2 and TRBJ1-6, with TRBD1 matching 7 bases. With 5 bases clipped from V and 8 bases from J, the junction kept 12 bases outside the gene matches. The CDR3 sequence is 16 residues long. From germline, CDR1 is SGHAT and CDR2 FQNNGV. The CDR3 nucleotides read TGTGCCAGCAGCGACAAAGGGGGCCTCCCCGATTCACCCCTCCACTTT. Translated, it gives CASSDKGGLPDSPLHF.

This clone has just one count. This chain uses TRBV5-6 with TRBJ2-1, with TRBD2 matching 14 bases. Germline V gene sequence: CDR1 SGHDT, CDR2 YYEEEE. This CDR3 has 16 amino acids. V was pared by 3 bases and J by 6 bases, with 5 bases of the junction left unmatched. The CDR3 DNA reads as TGTGCCAGCAGCTGGGGACTAGCGGGAGCCCCCAATGAGCAGTTCTTC. It is translated as CASSWGLAGAPNEQFF.

The CDR3 spells CAKREGSNYGYTF. CDR3 DNA: TGTGCCAAAAGGGAGGGTAGCAACTATGGCTACACCTTC. The chain recombines TRBV10-3 with TRBJ1-2, with unresolved D. V dropped 10 bases and J dropped 2 bases, with 14 bases sitting between them. Per the germline V gene, CDR1 is ENHRY and CDR2 is SYGVKD. The CDR3 extends over 13 amino acids.

The V gene is TRBV7-8, the J gene TRBJ2-7, with 8 nucleotides matching TRBD1. The CDR3 sequence is 14 residues long. Germline assignment: CDR1 SGHVS and CDR2 FQNEAQ. V shed 5 bases, J shed 2 bases, and the junction held 5 bases outside the gene matches. The CDR3 bases are TGTGCCAGCAGCCCGGGACAGGATGCCTACGAGCAGTACTTC. It yields the protein CASSPGQDAYEQYF.

This clone appeared a few times. The chain joins TRBV30 to TRBJ1-3; tentative D call: TRBD1 (5 bases). CDR1 is GTSNPN and CDR2 is SVGIG in the germline V gene (reference sequence). The germline V and J ends were trimmed by 0 bases and 1 base, with 16 bases remaining between them. This CDR3 comprises 17 residues. The CDR3 DNA follows: TGTGCCTGGAGTGTAGGCGGGGGGGGAGCGTCTGGAAACACCATATATTTT. This encodes CAWSVGGGGASGNTIYF.

This sequence joins TRBV19 and TRBJ2-6; 9 bases match TRBD1. The V segment lost 6 bases and the J segment 5 bases; nucleotides outside the gene matches: 2. Germline V lookup: CDR1 LNHDA, CDR2 SQIVND (reference sequence). This CDR3 has 14 amino acids. CDR3 nucleotide sequence: TGTGCCAGTAGGGGACAGGGCTGGGCCAACGTCCTGACTTTC. As protein: CASRGQGWANVLTF.

J is TRBJ1-6 and V is TRBV28; unclear D gene. Germline V gene sequence: CDR1 MDHEN, CDR2 SYDVKM. Trimming left V 4 bases short and J 0 bases short, with 16 bases between. The CDR3 contains 18 residues. The CDR3 DNA reads TGTGCCAGCAGTTCCGTAAGCCCAAGGAGCTCCTATAATTCACCCCTCCACTTT. Its translation: CASSSVSPRSSYNSPLHF.

This chain uses TRBV28 with TRBJ2-1; 7 bases map to TRBD1. The germline V gene encodes CDR1 MDHEN and CDR2 SYDVKM. Trimming at V came to 5 bases and at J to 4 bases, leaving 8 bases not matched to a gene. CDR3 length: 15 amino acids. This chain's CDR3 is CASSPTGTLYNEQFF. CDR3 nucleotides: TGTGCCAGCAGTCCGACAGGGACCCTTTACAATGAGCAGTTCTTC.

V gene TRBV6-1 combines with J gene TRBJ1-3, with D maybe TRBD1 (5 bases). This CDR3 is 15 amino acids long. Trimming left V 5 bases short and J 0 bases short, with 11 bases between. Germline lookup yields CDR1 MNHNS and CDR2 SASEGT. The CDR3 nucleotides are TGTGCCAGCAGTCCGCAGGGATACTCTGGAAACACCATATATTTT. Protein product: CASSPQGYSGNTIYF.

The chain uses TRBV6-5 and TRBJ1-1, with D possibly TRBD1 on 6 matching bases. CDR3 size: 15 residues. CDR1 is MNHEY, CDR2 SVGAGI, per germline. V was trimmed by 6 bases and J by 1 base, leaving 15 bases between them. CDR3 protein: CASSHRVLRNTEAFF. CDR3 nucleotide sequence: TGTGCCAGCAGCCACAGGGTCCTCCGGAACACTGAAGCTTTCTTT.

The rearrangement links TRBV10-1 to TRBJ1-1; 7 nucleotides match TRBD1. The germline CDR1 and CDR2 sequences are WNHNN and SYGVQD (reference sequence). Unmatched junction bases numbered 4, after V lost 0 bases and J lost 3 bases. The CDR3 runs 15 residues. Here the CDR3 DNA reads TGCGCCAGCAGTGAGTCTGGGACAGAGGACACTGAAGCTTTCTTT. Encoded protein: CASSESGTEDTEAFF.

The J gene is TRBJ2-2, the V gene TRBV29-1, with 10 bases matching TRBD1. The CDR3 runs to 14 residues. The junction had 9 bases not matched to a gene; V was cut back by 6 bases and J by 8 bases. Germline lookup yields CDR1 SQVTM and CDR2 ANQGSEA. The CDR3 bases are TGCAGCGTAAACCGACAGGGGGCTAGGGGGGAGCTGTTTTTT. As protein: CSVNRQGARGELFF.

This chain joins TRBV7-8 and TRBJ2-3; 12 positions match TRBD2. This CDR3 spans 16 amino acids. Germline CDR1 and CDR2: SGHVS and FQNEAQ. With 10 bases clipped from V and 2 bases from J, the junction kept 10 bases outside the gene matches. The CDR3 is CATRQLAGGLTDTQYF. As DNA, the CDR3 is TGTGCCACGCGCCAACTAGCGGGGGGCCTCACAGATACGCAGTATTTT. Together with reference TRBV7-8 and TRBJ2-3, the CDR3 gives the full variable domain: GAGVSQSPRYKVAKRGQDVALRCDPISGHVSLFWYQQALGQGPEFLTYFQNEAQLDKSGLPSDRFFAERPEGSVSTLKIQRTQQEDSAVYLCATRQLAGGLTDTQYFGPGTRLTVL.

This clone was counted between two and nine times. This sequence joins TRBV7-9 and TRBJ1-5, with D possibly being TRBD1 (6 bases). This CDR3 has 17 residues. Trimming removed 1 base from V and 4 bases from J, with 17 bases in between. The germline V gene encodes CDR1 SEHNR and CDR2 FQNEAQ (reference sequence). DNA for the CDR3: TGTGCCAGCAGCTTAGGACGAGGCAGGGGATTGAATCAGCCCCAGCATTTT. Residues: CASSLGRGRGLNQPQHF. The variable domain in full, completed from reference TRBV7-9 and TRBJ1-5, reads DTGVSQNPRHKITKRGQNVTFRCDPISEHNRLYWYRQTLGQGPEFLTYFQNEAQLEKSRLLSDRFSAERPKGSFSTLEIQRTEQGDSAMYLCASSLGRGRGLNQPQHFGDGTRLSIL.

This chain joins TRBV28 and TRBJ2-7, with a tentative D call TRBD2 (5 bases). Per the germline V gene, CDR1 is MDHEN and CDR2 is SYDVKM. The CDR3 runs to 14 residues. Trimming took off 1 base at V and 7 bases at J, with 14 bases between the two ends. CDR3 loop: CASSLFSSLKEQYF. The CDR3 nucleotides are TGTGCCAGCAGTTTATTTTCTAGCCTTAAGGAGCAGTACTTC.